The 21 T cell receptor beta chains below were found in one sample sequenced in a study of shared clonotypes between healthy human individuals. Sequencing used immunoSEQ multiplex PCR; TCRdb keeps in-frame clones, though not all of them. Of millions of clones in the sample, 85% to 95% were seen once. Input material: naive CD4+ T cells sorted from blood. The subset here: CD45RA+ positively selected. Every receptor here comes from a man in his late teens or twenties in good health.

V and J are TRBV21-1 and TRBJ2-3; the table assigns TRBD1, which was not confirmed against the DNA. TRBV21-1 is a known pseudogene. The CDR3 is made up of 18 amino acids. The DNA for the CDR3 is TGTGCCAGCAGCTCACCCAGGGTAGCCTCAACCCCCACAGATACGCAGTATTTT. Translating it yields CASSSPRVASTPTDTQYF.

The rearrangement joins TRBV10-2 to TRBJ2-3, with 10 bases that match TRBD2. Losses at the gene ends were 7 bases for V and 2 bases for J; bases not matched to a gene: 6. Per the germline V gene, CDR1 is WSHSY and CDR2 is SAAADI. The CDR3 loop spans 15 amino acids. The CDR3 protein is CASTSAGGLTDTQYF. The CDR3 coding sequence is TGCGCCAGCACTTCAGCGGGGGGGCTCACAGATACGCAGTATTTT.

The chain carries TRBV11-2 and TRBJ2-5; the match to TRBD2 covers 13 bases. The CDR3 totals 19 residues. Germline V gene lookup returns CDR1 SGHAT and CDR2 FQNNGV. With 5 bases clipped from V and 0 bases from J, the junction kept 12 bases outside the gene matches. In DNA, the CDR3 is TGTGCCAGCAGCCGGACATGGACTAGCGGGAGCAAGTACCAAGAGACCCAGTACTTC. Translation gives CASSRTWTSGSKYQETQYF.

The rearrangement links TRBV5-1 to TRBJ1-1; D uncertain. This CDR3 comprises 13 residues. V dropped 4 bases and J dropped 1 base, with 8 bases sitting between them. Germline values: CDR1 SGHRS, CDR2 YFSETQ. CDR3 loop: CASSGLGNTEAFF. For the CDR3, the DNA is TGCGCCAGCAGCGGGCTAGGGAACACTGAAGCTTTCTTT.

With respect to this clone: A single base separates this from a much larger clone, so it may be a read error. The V gene is TRBV5-5, the J gene TRBJ2-7; 7 positions agree with TRBD1. From germline, CDR1 is SGHKS and CDR2 YYEKEE (reference sequence). The CDR3 spans 14 residues. J lost 2 bases, V lost 2 bases, and 4 bases had no gene match. CDR3 nucleotides: TGTGCCAGCAGCTTAGGGGACAGCACCTACGAGCAGTACTTC. Encoded protein: CASSLGDSTYEQYF.

Regarding this clone: The sample contains more than one DNA sequence encoding this CDR3. The rearrangement links TRBV9 to TRBJ2-2; D tentatively fits TRBD1 or TRBD2 (7 bases each). The CDR3 contains 15 residues. Germline CDR1 is SGDLS and CDR2 is YYNGEE. The V and J ends lost 4 bases and 3 bases respectively, with 13 bases between them. CDR3 protein: CASSPRGGDTGELFF. DNA for the CDR3: TGTGCCAGCAGCCCCAGGGGGGGAGACACCGGGGAGCTGTTTTTT. Full variable domain (rest looked up from reference TRBV9 and TRBJ2-2): DSGVTQTPKHLITATGQRVTLRCSPRSGDLSVYWYQQSLDQGLQFLIQYYNGEERAKGNILERFSAQQFPDLHSELNLSSLELGDSALYFCASSPRGGDTGELFFGEGSRLTVL.

The chain is built from TRBV5-1 and TRBJ2-4, with 7 bases fitting TRBD2. This CDR3 is 15 amino acids long. The V segment lost 4 bases and the J segment 1 base; nucleotides outside the gene matches: 5. Germline CDR1 and CDR2: SGHRS and YFSETQ. Here the CDR3 reads CASSHPTSAKNIQYF. CDR3 nucleotide sequence: TGCGCCAGCAGCCACCCGACTAGCGCCAAAAACATTCAGTACTTC.

The chain couples TRBV6-1 to TRBJ1-2; D remains unclear. With 6 bases removed from V and 5 bases from J, the gap between germline ends came to 16 bases. This CDR3 region has 14 residues. Germline V gene data show CDR1 as MNHNS and CDR2 as SASEGT. CDR3 sequence (DNA): TGTGCCAGCAGGGGCCAAGAAGGACTTTATGGCTACACCTTC. Translating gives CASRGQEGLYGYTF.

This clone was counted once. This sample also contains other DNA sequences that code for the same CDR3. This chain links TRBV9 with TRBJ2-2; the D is unclear. V was pared by 4 bases and J by 5 bases, with 6 bases between. Germline assignment: CDR1 SGDLS and CDR2 YYNGEE. The CDR3 runs 12 residues. CDR3 sequence: CASSLGTGELFF. The CDR3 DNA is TGTGCCAGCAGCCTGGGGACCGGGGAGCTGTTTTTT.

The gene calls are TRBV7-9 and TRBJ1-1; D is unresolved. CDR3 size: 16 residues. V gave up 4 bases and J gave up 4 bases, with 19 bases separating them. CDR1 and CDR2 from the germline V gene are SEHNR and FQNEAQ (reference sequence). The DNA for the CDR3 is TGTGCCAGCAGCTCTGCTTCCGCGACGTCGACCACTGAAGCTTTCTTT. It codes for CASSSASATSTTEAFF.

This chain uses TRBV5-1 with TRBJ2-5; D is ambiguous. CDR1 is SGHRS, CDR2 YFSETQ, per germline. V gave up 5 bases and J gave up 5 bases, with 10 bases separating them. The length of the CDR3 is 12 residues. The CDR3 nucleotides are TGCGCCAGCAGGTTGAAAGTGGAGACCCAGTACTTC. It encodes CASRLKVETQYF.

The chain joins TRBV11-2 to TRBJ2-3; 9 nucleotides line up with TRBD2. Trimming at V came to 5 bases and at J to 2 bases, leaving 8 bases not matched to a gene. The length of the CDR3 is 16 residues. Germline V gene lookup returns CDR1 SGHAT and CDR2 FQNNGV. DNA for the CDR3: TGTGCCAGCAGCCAGGGGCTAGCGGGACTCACAGATACGCAGTATTTT. Protein sequence: CASSQGLAGLTDTQYF.

The chain uses TRBV9 and TRBJ2-3; tentatively, D is TRBD2 (6 bases). Germline values: CDR1 SGDLS, CDR2 YYNGEE. Trimming removed 4 bases at V and 0 bases at J, with 9 bases between. This CDR3 has 14 amino acids. The CDR3 reads CASSRGFSTDTQYF. For the CDR3, the DNA is TGTGCCAGCAGCCGGGGGTTTAGCACAGATACGCAGTATTTT.

CDR3 residues: CASSQADSKNEKLFF. CDR3 in DNA: TGCGCCAGCAGCCAAGCGGACAGTAAGAATGAAAAACTGTTTTTT. V gene TRBV4-3 combines with J gene TRBJ1-4, with D possibly being TRBD1 (6 bases). CDR3 size: 15 residues. Germline CDR1 and CDR2: LGHNA and YSLEER. The V gene lost 1 base and the J gene lost 5 bases, with 11 bases spanning the gap.

This chain links TRBV7-9 with TRBJ2-5; D tentatively fits TRBD1 or TRBD2 (6 bases each). The CDR3 runs to 16 residues. CDR1 and CDR2 (germline): SEHNR, FQNEAQ (reference sequence). Trimming removed 6 bases from V and 4 bases from J, with 21 bases in between. CDR3 nucleotide sequence: TGTGCCAGCAGTCGCTGGAAAGGCGGAGGGGGAGAGACCCAGTACTTC. This encodes CASSRWKGGGGETQYF.

This chain connects TRBV6-5 to TRBJ2-4; no definite D call. The CDR3 consists of 14 residues. Germline-derived CDR1 and CDR2 are MNHEY and SVGAGI. Trimming shortened V by 5 bases and J by 5 bases, and 13 bases separated the two germline ends. The CDR3 protein is CASSPSDTQNIQYF. The CDR3 bases are TGTGCCAGCAGTCCCAGCGACACTCAAAACATTCAGTACTTC.

The chain uses TRBV19 and TRBJ2-2, with TRBD1 matching 8 bases. Germline CDR1 LNHDA, CDR2 SQIVND (reference sequence). V shed 10 bases, J shed 4 bases, and the junction held 11 bases outside the gene matches. The CDR3 spans 15 residues. CDR3 sequence (DNA): TGTGCCACCTGGTCACAGGGGGAAATCACCGGGGAGCTGTTTTTT. Its translation: CATWSQGEITGELFF.

The V and J genes are TRBV11-2 and TRBJ2-1; D may be TRBD1 (6 bases). The CDR3 is 14 residues long. Germline lookup yields CDR1 SGHAT and CDR2 FQNNGV. V was trimmed by 1 base and J by 7 bases, leaving 11 bases between them. The CDR3 region has the DNA TGTGCCAGCAGCTTAGGACAACAGGGAAATGAGCAGTTCTTC. This encodes CASSLGQQGNEQFF.

This chain connects TRBV28 to TRBJ1-4, with a possible D match to TRBD1 (6 bases). Germline assignment: CDR1 MDHEN and CDR2 SYDVKM. This CDR3 has 14 residues. The V gene lost 3 bases and the J gene lost 4 bases, with 9 bases spanning the gap. This CDR3 reads CASSLGQVNEKLFF. The CDR3 DNA is TGTGCCAGCAGTTTGGGACAAGTTAATGAAAAACTGTTTTTT.

A note on this clone: At the DNA level, this CDR3 is encoded by other sequences in the same sample as well. The gene calls are TRBV15 and TRBJ2-7; 7 bases line up with TRBD1. V shed 5 bases and J 0 bases; nucleotides not matched to a gene: 4. CDR1 and CDR2 (germline): LNHNV, YYDKDF (reference sequence). This CDR3 region has 14 residues. The CDR3 spells CATSRRDSSYEQYF. The CDR3 DNA reads TGTGCCACCAGCCGCCGGGACAGCTCCTACGAGCAGTACTTC.

Concerning this clone: Other DNA sequences in the same sample also yield this CDR3. The rearrangement links TRBV27 to TRBJ1-4, with 9 positions matching TRBD1. Germline V CDR1 and CDR2: MNHEY, SMNVEV (reference sequence). There are 14 residues in the CDR3. J was trimmed by 5 bases and V by 8 bases; bases with no gene match: 6. In DNA form, the CDR3 reads TGTGCCAGCCGTCGACAGGGGGGAAATGAAAAACTGTTTTTT. It yields the protein CASRRQGGNEKLFF. Full variable domain (rest looked up from reference TRBV27 and TRBJ1-4): EAQVTQNPRYLITVTGKKLTVTCSQNMNHEYMSWYRQDPGLGLRQIYYSMNVEVTDKGDVPEGYKVSRKEKRNFPLILESPSPNQTSLYFCASRRQGGNEKLFFGSGTQLSVL.